This paragraph reports one T cell receptor (beta chain). Authors' analysis steps: Reference gene primer amplification gave nucleated cell count estimates. Produced via immunoSEQ multiplex PCR; TCRdb's table is partial and in-frame only. V and J calls and clone size are given by that table; D and trimming were obtained from the DNA. The sample records 400,000 or so clones, roughly 88% being singletons. Assignments of participants to cohorts depended upon their own reported clinical history. The data are from a study of blood T cell repertoires in COVID-19. CDR1 is ENHRY, CDR2 SYGVKD, per germline. This CDR3 is built from 13 residues.

This rearrangement joins TRBV10-3 to TRBJ1-5; D is possibly TRBD1 (5 bases). This clonotype was obtained from a young man who had recovered from COVID-19. The sample consisted of PBMCs or T cells enriched from blood (not recorded which). The CDR3 spells CASNGGSNQPQHF. The DNA for the CDR3 is TGTGCTAGCAACGGGGGGAGCAATCAGCCCCAGCATTTT.